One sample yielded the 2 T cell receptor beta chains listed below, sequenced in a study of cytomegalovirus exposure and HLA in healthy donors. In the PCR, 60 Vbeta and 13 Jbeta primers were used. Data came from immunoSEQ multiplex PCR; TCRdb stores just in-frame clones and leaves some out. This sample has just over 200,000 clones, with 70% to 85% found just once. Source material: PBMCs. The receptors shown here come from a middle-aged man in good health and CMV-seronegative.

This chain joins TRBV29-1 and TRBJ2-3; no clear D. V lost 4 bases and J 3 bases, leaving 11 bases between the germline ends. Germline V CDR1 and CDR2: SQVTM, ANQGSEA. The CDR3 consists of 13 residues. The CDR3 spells CSVVGLTTDTQYF. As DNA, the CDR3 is TGCAGCGTTGTGGGCCTGACAACAGATACGCAGTATTTT.

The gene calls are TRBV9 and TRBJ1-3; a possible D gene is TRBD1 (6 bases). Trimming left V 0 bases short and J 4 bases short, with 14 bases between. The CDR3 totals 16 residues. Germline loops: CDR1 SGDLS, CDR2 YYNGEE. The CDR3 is CASSVEAGVGGNTIYF. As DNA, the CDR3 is TGTGCCAGCAGCGTAGAGGCAGGGGTCGGAGGAAACACCATATATTTT.